Given below is one TCR beta chain in context. Its antigen remains unidentified. The data were taken from a study of response to subunit inactivated influenza vaccine. CDR3 length equals 14 residues. CDR1 is LGHDT, CDR2 YNNKEL, per germline (reference sequence). Trimming pared 3 bases from V and 1 base from J, leaving 6 bases between. MiXCR, run by TCRdb on the RT-PCR reads, gives a single entry per CDR3 protein. The sample shows fewer than 750,000 distinct CDR3 sequences, 14% of them seen only once. Overall study results and limits: Researchers suggested that each seasonal influenza vaccination recruits few new T cells.

The rearrangement links TRBV3-1 to TRBJ2-2; D ambiguous. This TCR came from a man in his fifties or sixties who received an inactivated influenza vaccine. Sequenced material: PBMCs from blood, taken 11 to 12 days after vaccination. In DNA form, the CDR3 reads TGTGCCAGCAGCCATTGGCAGAACACCGGGGAGCTGTTTTTT. This sequence encodes CASSHWQNTGELFF.